One and the same sample provided the 3 T cell receptor beta chains below, sequenced in a study of CD8 T cells in ankylosing spondylitis. Findings and caveats of the study: Ankylosing spondylitis blood appeared to be characterized by a TCR beta motif of eight or nine highly homologous variants.

TCRdb called the 5' RACE reads again in MiXCR, with one record for every CDR3 protein. The sample has fewer than 750,000 distinct CDR3 sequences, over 15% seen once. No antigen has been identified for these receptors. What was sequenced was blood, either unsorted or a sorted T cell fraction (not recorded which). These receptors all stem from a male donor with ankylosing spondylitis.

The CDR3 DNA reads TGTGCCAGCAGCGGCAGCCCCCGGGGGGGCTACACCTTC. Its protein product is CASSGSPRGGYTF. The gene calls are TRBV5-6 and TRBJ1-2; D perhaps matches TRBD1 (5 bases). The CDR3 runs to 13 residues. Germline V CDR1 and CDR2: SGHDT, YYEEEE. V dropped 4 bases and J dropped 8 bases, with 15 bases sitting between them.

This clonotype was observed a few times. This chain joins TRBV10-3 and TRBJ1-1, with a weak D call TRBD1 (6 bases). This CDR3 region has 15 residues. Deletions cut 4 bases from V and 4 bases from J, with 16 bases between. Looked up from germline, CDR1 is ENHRY and CDR2 is SYGVKD. CDR3 sequence (DNA): TGTGCCATCAGTGTCCCCGGAGGGGGGGTCACTGAAGCTTTCTTT. This gives the protein CAISVPGGGVTEAFF.

This chain connects TRBV5-1 to TRBJ2-3, with D maybe TRBD2 (5 bases). The CDR3 covers 14 residues. Trimming removed 0 bases at V and 5 bases at J, with 10 bases between. Germline lookup yields CDR1 SGHRS and CDR2 YFSETQ. This CDR3 reads CASSLALGVDTQYF. DNA for the CDR3: TGCGCCAGCAGCTTGGCGCTCGGGGTAGATACGCAGTATTTT.